The 11 T cell receptor beta chains below were found in one sample sequenced in a study of Graves' ophthalmopathy and Graves' hyperthyroidism. The authors amplified TCR beta CDR3 regions, and they did so from RNA transcripts for repertoire sequencing. The authors performed first-round RT-PCR with HTBI primers and then a second-round multiplex PCR. TCRdb ran MiXCR on the multiplex PCR reads and lists one entry per CDR3 protein. Of around 1,000,000 distinct CDR3 sequences listed, roughly two fifths are singletons. What was sequenced was peripheral blood or thyroid tissue (not recorded which). Source of these receptors: an adult man with Graves' hyperthyroidism.

This clonotype was observed many times. This chain joins TRBV20-1 and TRBJ2-5, with TRBD2 identical over 7 bases. The CDR3 extends over 15 amino acids. J was trimmed by 5 bases and V by 0 bases; bases with no gene match: 9. Germline-derived CDR1 and CDR2 are DFQATT and SNEGSKA (reference sequence). CDR3 loop: CSARDQGRGRETQYF. CDR3 sequence (DNA): TGCAGTGCTAGAGATCAAGGGAGGGGTAGGGAGACCCAGTACTTC.

There are many counts of this clonotype. The chain joins TRBV15 to TRBJ2-5, with 10 positions matching TRBD2. The CDR3 spans 16 residues. V lost 1 base and J lost 5; bases outside the gene matches: 7. Germline V gene data show CDR1 as LNHNV and CDR2 as YYDKDF (reference sequence). The CDR3 coding sequence is TGTGCCACCAGCAGAGGAAGACTAGCGGGCGGTGAGACCCAGTACTTC. Protein product: CATSRGRLAGGETQYF.

V is TRBV6-5 and J is TRBJ2-2; weak D call: TRBD1 (5 bases). The CDR3 is made up of 17 amino acids. Germline V gives CDR1 MNHEY, CDR2 SVGAGI. Trimming pared 2 bases from V and 1 base from J, leaving 14 bases between. The CDR3 sequence: CASSYLLGQGNTGELFF. CDR3 nucleotide sequence: TGTGCCAGCAGTTACCTCCTCGGCCAGGGGAACACCGGGGAGCTGTTTTTT.

This clonotype was observed at least ten times. The J gene is TRBJ1-5, the V gene TRBV2; no firm D call. Germline V CDR1 and CDR2: SNHLY, FYNNEI. This CDR3 is built from 14 residues. Trimming took off 10 bases at V and 1 base at J, with 14 bases between the two ends. The CDR3 DNA sequence: TGTGCCACTACGAGGACGGGAAGCAATCAGCCCCAGCATTTT. It codes for CATTRTGSNQPQHF.

This clonotype was detected many times. The CDR3 nucleotides read TGTGCCAGTATGGACACAGACTACGAGCAGTACTTC. It translates to CASMDTDYEQYF. The chain carries TRBV19 and TRBJ2-7, with D possibly matching TRBD1 (5 bases). This CDR3 spans 12 amino acids. CDR1 and CDR2 from the germline V gene are LNHDA and SQIVND (reference sequence). V gave up 7 bases and J gave up 3 bases, with 10 bases separating them.

As for this clonotype: The junction and the germline gene differ at one end; a read error may be behind it. The CDR3 region is CASTLRLAGVVGEPFF. In DNA, the CDR3 is TGTGCCAGCACCCTCCGACTAGCGGGAGTAGTCGGGGAGCCGTTTTTT. The gene calls are TRBV7-2 and TRBJ2-2, with TRBD2 matching 12 bases. The CDR3 extends over 16 amino acids. Germline V gene sequence: CDR1 SGHTA, CDR2 FQGNSA.

In this sample, this clonotype turned up many times. The gene calls are TRBV24-1 and TRBJ1-2; D may be TRBD1 (6 bases). CDR3 length: 15 amino acids. Deletions cut 4 bases from V and 5 bases from J, with 16 bases between. Germline-derived CDR1 and CDR2 are KGHDR and SFDVKD. The CDR3 region has the DNA TGTGCCACCAGTGACCAAACGACAGGATATTATGGCTACACCTTC. Protein sequence: CATSDQTTGYYGYTF.

The chain joins TRBV9 to TRBJ2-2, with no clear D. The CDR3 has 12 residues. Per the germline V gene, CDR1 is SGDLS and CDR2 is YYNGEE. V was cut by 4 bases and J by 7 bases, with 8 bases left in between. CDR3 DNA sequence: TGTGCCAGCAGCTCAGGAGTCGGGGAGCTGTTTTTT. Translating gives CASSSGVGELFF.

The chain is built from TRBV5-1 and TRBJ2-7; 8 bases line up with TRBD1. V gave up 2 bases and J gave up 7 bases; unmatched junction bases: 8. Germline-derived CDR1 and CDR2 are SGHRS and YFSETQ. The CDR3 runs 14 residues. DNA of the CDR3: TGCGCCAGCAGCTTCCCCAGGGGGCTAGGGGAGCAGTACTTC. Residues: CASSFPRGLGEQYF. Drawing the rest from reference TRBV5-1 and TRBJ2-7, the complete variable domain is KAGVTQTPRYLIKTRGQQVTLSCSPISGHRSVSWYQQTPGQGLQFLFEYFSETQRNKGNFPGRFSGRQFSNSRSEMNVSTLELGDSALYLCASSFPRGLGEQYFGPGTRLTVT.

The chain carries TRBV4-1 and TRBJ2-7; TRBD2 matches at 8 bases. CDR1 and CDR2 from the germline V gene are MGHRA and YSYEKL. Trimming cost V 3 bases and J 2 bases; bases outside gene matches: 9. CDR3 size: 16 residues. CDR3 DNA sequence: TGCGCCAGCAGCCATCTTAGCGGGACCGATACCTACGAGCAGTACTTC. Amino acid sequence: CASSHLSGTDTYEQYF.

This CDR3 reads CASSPAGQVGGQPQHF. Written as DNA, the CDR3 is TGTGCCAGCAGTCCCGCAGGACAGGTCGGTGGTCAGCCCCAGCATTTT. The V gene is TRBV6-6, the J gene TRBJ1-5; 7 nucleotides align to TRBD1. V was clipped by 5 bases and J by 6 bases; unmatched bases: 13. CDR1 is MNHNY and CDR2 is SVGAGI in the germline V gene (reference sequence). The CDR3 extends over 16 amino acids.